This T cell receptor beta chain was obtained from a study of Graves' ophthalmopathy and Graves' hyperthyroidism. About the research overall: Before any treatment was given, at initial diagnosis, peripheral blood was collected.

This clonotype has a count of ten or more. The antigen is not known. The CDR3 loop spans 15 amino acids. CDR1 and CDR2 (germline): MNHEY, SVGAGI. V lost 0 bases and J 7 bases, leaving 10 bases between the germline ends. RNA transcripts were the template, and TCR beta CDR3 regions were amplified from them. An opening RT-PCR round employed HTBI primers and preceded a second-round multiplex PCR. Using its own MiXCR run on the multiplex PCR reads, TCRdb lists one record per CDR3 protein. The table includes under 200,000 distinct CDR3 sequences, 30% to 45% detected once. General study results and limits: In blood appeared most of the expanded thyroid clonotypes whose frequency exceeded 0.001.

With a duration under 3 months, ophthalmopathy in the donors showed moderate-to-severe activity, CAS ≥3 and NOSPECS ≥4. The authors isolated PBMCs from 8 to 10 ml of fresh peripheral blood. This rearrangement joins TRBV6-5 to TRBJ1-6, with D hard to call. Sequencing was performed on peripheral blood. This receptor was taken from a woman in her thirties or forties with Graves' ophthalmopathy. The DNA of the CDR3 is TGTGCCAGCAGTTACTCGATGGGGTGGAATTCACCCCTCCACTTT. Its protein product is CASSYSMGWNSPLHF.